The entry below gives a single TCR beta chain sequence along with its context. This record belongs to a study of cytomegalovirus exposure and HLA in healthy donors. The CDR3 contains 14 residues. Germline loops: CDR1 MDHEN, CDR2 SYDVKM. V lost 3 bases and J 4 bases, leaving 10 bases between the germline ends. Vbeta (60) and Jbeta (13) primers were used in the PCR. Produced via immunoSEQ multiplex PCR; TCRdb's table is partial and in-frame only. The repertoire includes some 150,000 clones, around nine tenths of them detected once, and roughly 5% sits in the top ten. The source is a woman in her thirties in good health and CMV-seronegative. Sequencing was performed on PBMCs. This chain links TRBV28 with TRBJ1-5, with TRBD1 as a possible D gene (6 bases). Written as DNA, the CDR3 is TGTGCCAGCAGTTTGGACAGAGCGAATCAGCCCCAGCATTTT. As protein: CASSLDRANQPQHF.